These 12 T cell receptor beta chains were all obtained from the same sample, sequenced in a study of response to subunit inactivated influenza vaccine. MiXCR was run by TCRdb on the RT-PCR reads, yielding one entry per CDR3 protein. This sample has 860,000 or so distinct CDR3 sequences, with 21% found just once. The sample in question was PBMCs from blood, obtained around 5 days after vaccination. Receptors were obtained from a man in his forties or fifties who received an inactivated influenza vaccine.

This clonotype occurred a few times. The chain combines TRBV20-1 with TRBJ1-5, with D possibly matching TRBD1 (5 bases). CDR1 is DFQATT, CDR2 SNEGSKA, per germline (reference sequence). V was shortened by 3 bases and J by 2 bases, with 11 bases between the two germline ends. This CDR3 is built from 14 residues. In DNA, the CDR3 is TGCAGTGCTAGCCACCAGGGAGGCAATCAGCCCCAGCATTTT. Translation: CSASHQGGNQPQHF.

This clonotype was detected only a few times. The V call is TRBV7-3, the J call TRBJ2-3; D gene uncertain. V was pared by 5 bases and J by 0 bases, with 12 bases between. This CDR3 contains 15 residues. In germline, CDR1 is SGHTA, CDR2 FQGTGA. This CDR3 is CASSLGIASTDTQYF. The CDR3 DNA is TGTGCCAGCAGCCTGGGGATAGCTAGCACAGATACGCAGTATTTT.

Only a few counts were recorded for this clonotype. The chain carries TRBV4-3 and TRBJ2-1; the D gene is possibly TRBD2 (6 bases). The CDR3 length is 12 residues. The germline V and J ends were trimmed by 3 bases and 9 bases, with 9 bases remaining between them. Germline V gene lookup returns CDR1 LGHNA and CDR2 YSLEER. In DNA form, the CDR3 reads TGCGCCAGCAGCCATCCCGGGGGTGAGCAGTTCTTC. Amino acid sequence: CASSHPGGEQFF.

The CDR3 region is CASRAGGGVYNEQFF. CDR3 nucleotides: TGTGCCAGCAGGGCGGGGGGAGGCGTCTACAATGAGCAGTTCTTC. The rearrangement links TRBV28 to TRBJ2-1, with 8 bases lining up with TRBD2. This CDR3 spans 15 amino acids. The junction had 7 bases not matched to a gene; V was cut back by 6 bases and J by 3 bases. The V gene's germline CDR1 is MDHEN and CDR2 SYDVKM.

This clonotype was seen repeatedly, ten times or more. CDR3 sequence (DNA): TGTGCCAGCAGTCAGACCGGGACAGGGCTACAGGGGGAGCAGTTCTTC. Its protein product is CASSQTGTGLQGEQFF. The rearrangement joins TRBV12-3 or TRBV12-4 to TRBJ2-1; 9 bases are shared with TRBD1. The CDR3 extends over 16 amino acids. V lost 5 bases, J lost 10 bases, and 15 bases stayed unmatched.

This clonotype was found a few times. V usage is TRBV4-3 and J usage is TRBJ2-1, with 7 bases that match TRBD1. This CDR3 is 13 amino acids long. V dropped 4 bases and J dropped 7; count of bases not matched to a gene: 4. Germline V gene sequence: CDR1 LGHNA, CDR2 YSLEER. As DNA, the CDR3 is TGCGCCAGCAGCCGAGAGACAGGGAATGAGCAGTTCTTC. It is translated as CASSRETGNEQFF.

This sequence joins TRBV7-9 and TRBJ1-1; 8 bases fit TRBD1. Trimming removed 5 bases from V and 5 bases from J; junction bases left unmatched: 7. The CDR3 has 14 residues. Germline CDR1 SEHNR, CDR2 FQNEAQ (reference sequence). CDR3 amino acids: CASSPGGFKTEAFF. The CDR3 DNA follows: TGTGCCAGCAGCCCAGGGGGCTTTAAGACTGAAGCTTTCTTT. Variable domain in full (rest from reference TRBV7-9 and TRBJ1-1): DTGVSQNPRHKITKRGQNVTFRCDPISEHNRLYWYRQTLGQGPEFLTYFQNEAQLEKSRLLSDRFSAERPKGSFSTLEIQRTEQGDSAMYLCASSPGGFKTEAFFGQGTRLTVV.

This clonotype was counted only a few times. V usage is TRBV27 and J usage is TRBJ1-1; D is possibly TRBD1 (6 bases). Trimming left V 3 bases short and J 3 bases short, with 17 bases between. Germline assignment: CDR1 MNHEY and CDR2 SMNVEV (reference sequence). This CDR3 contains 16 residues. CDR3 in DNA: TGTGCCAGCAGTTTTGCGGCAGGGAGGGGGTACACTGAAGCTTTCTTT. It specifies CASSFAAGRGYTEAFF.

This sequence joins TRBV12-3 or TRBV12-4 and TRBJ1-4; TRBD1 matches at 8 bases. Trimming took 6 bases from V and 5 from J; bases not matched to a gene: 8. The CDR3 spans 15 residues. The CDR3 nucleotides are TGTGCCAGCAGACTCGGACAGGGCAAAAATGAAAAACTGTTTTTT. Translation: CASRLGQGKNEKLFF.

This clonotype was found a few times. V usage is TRBV7-2 and J usage is TRBJ2-3; 7 bases map to TRBD1. From germline, CDR1 is SGHTA and CDR2 FQGNSA. Losses at the gene ends were 5 bases for V and 5 bases for J; bases not matched to a gene: 13. This CDR3 spans 16 amino acids. CDR3 loop: CASSEAGGTVGDTQYF. The CDR3 nucleotides are TGTGCCAGCAGCGAAGCAGGGGGAACAGTAGGAGATACGCAGTATTTT.

V gene TRBV6-1 combines with J gene TRBJ2-1, with unresolved D. Trimming left V 5 bases short and J 0 bases short, with 11 bases between. In germline, CDR1 is MNHNS, CDR2 SASEGT. CDR3 length: 15 amino acids. The CDR3 DNA follows: TGTGCCAGCAGTCCAACTCAGAGCTCCTACAATGAGCAGTTCTTC. Protein sequence: CASSPTQSSYNEQFF.

This clonotype was picked up a small number of times. This chain connects TRBV10-2 to TRBJ1-6, with D unresolved. Germline V gene sequence: CDR1 WSHSY, CDR2 SAAADI. The CDR3 has 12 amino acids. Trimming removed 9 bases from V and 4 bases from J, with 7 bases in between. The CDR3 loop is CARTGYNSPLHF. The CDR3 DNA sequence: TGCGCCAGGACGGGATATAATTCACCCCTCCACTTT.